This T cell receptor (beta chain) stems from a study of STAT3 mutations in large granular lymphocyte leukemia. Whole-study findings and limits: At least one immunodominant TCR beta clonotype appeared in every T-cell large granular lymphocyte leukemia patient.

Of note for this clone: Its antigen is as yet unknown.

The data were produced by immunoSEQ multiplex PCR, yet TCRdb's version contains in-frame clones alone and is incomplete. The sample has roughly 40,000 clones, 70% to 90% seen once. Germline V gives CDR1 ENHRY, CDR2 SYGVKD. Trimming left V 8 bases short and J 6 bases short, with 11 bases between. This CDR3 has 11 amino acids. V usage is TRBV10-3 and J usage is TRBJ2-7, with D unclear. The sequence was obtained from a human donor with T large granular lymphocyte leukemia. Some clones in this sample may be carry-over from other donors' samples. Sequenced: PBMCs. This CDR3 reads CAISSGLEQYF. CDR3 nucleotide sequence: TGTGCCATCTCTTCCGGGCTCGAGCAGTACTTC.